The clone carrying this T cell receptor (beta chain) turned up a few times. No antigen is known for it. This entry is derived from a study of PD-1 blockade in classical Hodgkin lymphoma. Whole-study findings and limits: Complete responders had baseline diversity similar to newly diagnosed patients.

Each patient relapsed following autologous stem cell transplantation, and prior brentuximab vedotin exposure differed. TCRdb's table, derived via immunoSEQ multiplex PCR, lists solely in-frame clones and lacks some. The table has tens of thousands of clones, approximately 70% seen once; the top ten hold over 2.5%. The sample was peripheral blood mononuclear cells (PBMCs), taken at baseline. The receptor's source is a human donor with classical Hodgkin lymphoma.

This CDR3 is CASSFSGLNTEAFF. CDR3 nucleotide sequence: TGTGCCAGCAGTTTTTCAGGGTTGAACACTGAAGCTTTCTTT. The chain carries TRBV27 and TRBJ1-1; a possible D gene is TRBD1 (5 bases). CDR3 length: 14 residues. The germline gives CDR1 MNHEY, CDR2 SMNVEV (reference sequence). The V and J ends lost 3 bases and 0 bases respectively, with 8 bases between them.